This T cell receptor (beta chain) appears in the sequencing data of a study of CD8+CD57+ T cells in acquired aplastic anemia. Across the study: When averaged, DNA from sorted CD4+ and CD8+ cells came to around 3 ug.

The authors sequenced patients whose flow cytometry had shown CD8+CD57+ cell expansion. There was no therapy given to any patient before the blood sampling took place. Using genomic DNA as the template, TCR beta VDJ and CDR3 profiling was carried out. TCRdb recomputed calls from the reads with MiXCR, one row per CDR3 protein. This table holds around 210,000 distinct CDR3 sequences, approximately 60% found once. The CDR3 extends over 14 amino acids. Per germline, CDR1 LGHDT and CDR2 YNNKEL (reference sequence). V lost 1 base to trimming and J lost 7 bases, with 14 bases between them. The rearrangement joins TRBV3-1 to TRBJ2-7; a weak D match, TRBD2 (5 bases). What was sequenced was sorted CD4+, CD8+, or CD8+CD57+ T cells (not recorded which) from PBMCs. This TCR came from a human donor with aplastic anemia. As DNA, the CDR3 is TGTGCCAGCAGCCAAGGGTCGGGGTCTCGTGAGCAGTACTTC. Residues: CASSQGSGSREQYF.